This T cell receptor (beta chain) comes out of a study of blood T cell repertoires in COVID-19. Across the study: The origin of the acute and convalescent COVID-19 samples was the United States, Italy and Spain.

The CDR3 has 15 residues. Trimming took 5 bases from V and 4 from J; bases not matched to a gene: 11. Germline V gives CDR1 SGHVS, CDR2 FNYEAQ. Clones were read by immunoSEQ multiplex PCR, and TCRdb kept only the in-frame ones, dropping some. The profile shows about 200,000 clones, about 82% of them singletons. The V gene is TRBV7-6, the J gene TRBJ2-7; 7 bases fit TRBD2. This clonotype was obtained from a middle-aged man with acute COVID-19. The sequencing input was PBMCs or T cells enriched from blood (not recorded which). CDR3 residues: CASSPRGGRGYEQYF. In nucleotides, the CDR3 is TGTGCCAGCAGCCCTCGGGGCGGGAGAGGGTACGAGCAGTACTTC. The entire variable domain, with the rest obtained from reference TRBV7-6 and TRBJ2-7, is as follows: GAGVSQSPRYKVTKRGQDVALRCDPISGHVSLYWYRQALGQGPEFLTYFNYEAQQDKSGLPNDRFSAERPEGSISTLTIQRTEQRDSAMYRCASSPRGGRGYEQYFGPGTRLTVT.